This is a list of T cell receptor beta chains from one sample in a study of OX40 agonist ivuxolimab in advanced cancers. Assay: immunoSEQ multiplex PCR; the TCRdb copy retains only in-frame clones and omits some. The repertoire holds approximately 90,000 clones, with 70% to 90% as singletons. Sequenced here: CD4+ or CD8+ T cells sorted from blood, sampled in a trial of the OX40 agonist ivuxolimab. These receptors were taken from an adult with an advanced solid tumor such as melanoma, head and neck, liver or kidney cancer. The conserved cysteine and the conserved F or W are not part of the CDR3 here. Fields, in order: J gene, CDR3 length, V gene, CDR3 protein.

TRBJ1-6	12	TRBV6-5	ASSYSNTPATLH
TRBJ1-6	13	TRBV5-1	ASSLAGQGLSPLH
TRBJ1-3	14	TRBV9	ASSVGNVGSGNTIY
TRBJ2-7	14	TRBV11-2	ASSRRAGGGAYEQY
TRBJ1-1	10	TRBV6-1	ASSEGYAEAF
TRBJ2-3	11	TRBV10-3	AISGASTDTQY
TRBJ1-1	11	TRBV7-9	ASSLAGAGITF
TRBJ2-5	15	TRBV5-1	ASSLGVFTGFQETQY
TRBJ2-5	14	TRBV7-7	ASSPGLDTTQETQY
TRBJ1-6	14	TRBV7-2	ASSFPGQGGNSPLH
TRBJ2-3	16	TRBV11-2	ASSRREPGLAGTDTQY
TRBJ2-3	14	TRBV4-2	ASSQDGLTRADTQY